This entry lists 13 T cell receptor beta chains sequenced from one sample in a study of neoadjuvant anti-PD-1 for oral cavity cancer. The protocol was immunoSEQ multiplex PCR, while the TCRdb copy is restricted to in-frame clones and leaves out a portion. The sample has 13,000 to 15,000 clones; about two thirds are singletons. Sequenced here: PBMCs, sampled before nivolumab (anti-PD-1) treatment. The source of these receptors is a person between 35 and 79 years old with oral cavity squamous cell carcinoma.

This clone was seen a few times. The CDR3 DNA sequence: TGTGCCAGCAGTTCCCTCCGGGGGGCCGTTCAGCCCCAGCATTTT. Its translation is CASSSLRGAVQPQHF. The chain carries TRBV6-5 and TRBJ1-5; the D gene is possibly TRBD1 (6 bases). Deletions cut 4 bases from V and 6 bases from J, with 16 bases between. Germline values: CDR1 MNHEY, CDR2 SVGAGI. This CDR3 has 15 amino acids.

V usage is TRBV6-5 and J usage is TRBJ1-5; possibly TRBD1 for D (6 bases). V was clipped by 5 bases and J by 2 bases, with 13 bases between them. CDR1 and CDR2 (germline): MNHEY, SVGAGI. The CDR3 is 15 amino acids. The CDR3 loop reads CASSPRGRGNQPQHF. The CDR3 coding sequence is TGTGCCAGCAGTCCCAGGGGTCGGGGCAATCAGCCCCAGCATTTT.

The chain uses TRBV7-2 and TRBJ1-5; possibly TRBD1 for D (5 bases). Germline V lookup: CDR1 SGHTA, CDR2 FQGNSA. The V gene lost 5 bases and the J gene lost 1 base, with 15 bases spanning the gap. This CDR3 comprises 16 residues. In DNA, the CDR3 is TGTGCCAGCAGCATGATGGGACGGAGAAGCAATCAGCCCCAGCATTTT. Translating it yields CASSMMGRRSNQPQHF.

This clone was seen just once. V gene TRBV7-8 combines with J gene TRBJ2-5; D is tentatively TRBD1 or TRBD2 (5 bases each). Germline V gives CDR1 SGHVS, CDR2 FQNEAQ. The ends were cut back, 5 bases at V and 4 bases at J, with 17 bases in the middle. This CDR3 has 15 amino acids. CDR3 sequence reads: CASSPQVARGETQYF. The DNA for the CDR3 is TGTGCCAGCAGCCCCCAGGTTGCGAGGGGAGAGACCCAGTACTTC.

In nucleotides, the CDR3 is TGTGCCAGCAGCTTAGGATGGTCAGGGGGAGGTCAGCCCCAGCATTTT. This sequence encodes CASSLGWSGGGQPQHF. The V and J genes are TRBV7-9 and TRBJ1-5; the match to TRBD1 covers 7 bases. The CDR3 sequence is 16 residues long. V trimming: 1 base; J trimming: 6 bases; junction bases outside the gene matches: 9. The germline CDR1 and CDR2 sequences are SEHNR and FQNEAQ (reference sequence).

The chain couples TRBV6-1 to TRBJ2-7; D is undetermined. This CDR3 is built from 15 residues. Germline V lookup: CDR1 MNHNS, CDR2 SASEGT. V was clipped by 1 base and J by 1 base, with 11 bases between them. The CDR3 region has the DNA TGTGCCAGCAGTGAAGGATGGGGAAGTTCCTACGAGCAGTACTTC. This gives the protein CASSEGWGSSYEQYF.

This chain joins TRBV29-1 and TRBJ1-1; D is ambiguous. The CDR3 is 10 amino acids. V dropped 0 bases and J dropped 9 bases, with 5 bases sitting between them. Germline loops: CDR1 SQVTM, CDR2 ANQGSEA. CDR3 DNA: TGCAGCGTTGAAGAGATCCAAGCTTTCTTT. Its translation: CSVEEIQAFF. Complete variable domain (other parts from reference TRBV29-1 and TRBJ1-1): SAVISQKPSRDICQRGTSLTIQCQVDSQVTMMFWYRQQPGQSLTLIATANQGSEATYESGFVIDKFPISRPNLTFSTLTVSNMSPEDSSIYLCSVEEIQAFFGQGTRLTVV.

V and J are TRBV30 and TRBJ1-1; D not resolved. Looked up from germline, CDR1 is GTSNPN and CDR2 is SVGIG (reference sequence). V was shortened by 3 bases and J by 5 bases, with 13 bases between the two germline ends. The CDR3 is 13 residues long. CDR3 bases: TGTGCCTGGAGCCTACCCCCATCGACTGAAGCTTTCTTT. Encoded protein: CAWSLPPSTEAFF.

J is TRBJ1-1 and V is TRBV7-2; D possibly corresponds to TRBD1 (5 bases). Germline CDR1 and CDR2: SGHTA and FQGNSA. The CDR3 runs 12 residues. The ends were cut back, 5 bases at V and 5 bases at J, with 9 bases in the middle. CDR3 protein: CASSLGRTEAFF. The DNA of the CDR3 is TGTGCCAGCAGCCTGGGACGAACTGAAGCTTTCTTT. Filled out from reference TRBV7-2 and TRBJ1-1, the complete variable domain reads GAGVSQSPSNKVTEKGKDVELRCDPISGHTALYWYRQSLGQGLEFLIYFQGNSAPDKSGLPSDRFSAERTGGSVSTLTIQRTQQEDSAVYLCASSLGRTEAFFGQGTRLTVV.

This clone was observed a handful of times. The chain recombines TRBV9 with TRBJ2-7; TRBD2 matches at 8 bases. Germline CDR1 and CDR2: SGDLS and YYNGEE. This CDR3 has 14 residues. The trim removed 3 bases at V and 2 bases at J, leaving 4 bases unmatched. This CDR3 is CASSASGSTYEQYF. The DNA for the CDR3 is TGTGCCAGCAGCGCTAGCGGGTCAACCTACGAGCAGTACTTC.

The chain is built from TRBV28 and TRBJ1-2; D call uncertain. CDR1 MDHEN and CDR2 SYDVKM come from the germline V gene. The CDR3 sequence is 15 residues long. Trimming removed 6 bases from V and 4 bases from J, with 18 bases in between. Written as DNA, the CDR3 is TGTGCCAGCAGCCAAGGAGCCTTTACTAGCTATGGCTACACCTTC. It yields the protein CASSQGAFTSYGYTF.

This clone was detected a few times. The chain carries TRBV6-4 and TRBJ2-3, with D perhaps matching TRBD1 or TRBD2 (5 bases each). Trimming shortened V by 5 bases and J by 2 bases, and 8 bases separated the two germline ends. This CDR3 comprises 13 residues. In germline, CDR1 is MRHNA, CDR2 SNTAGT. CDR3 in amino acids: CASSQGVTDTQYF. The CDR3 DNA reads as TGTGCCAGCAGTCAGGGAGTCACAGATACGCAGTATTTT.

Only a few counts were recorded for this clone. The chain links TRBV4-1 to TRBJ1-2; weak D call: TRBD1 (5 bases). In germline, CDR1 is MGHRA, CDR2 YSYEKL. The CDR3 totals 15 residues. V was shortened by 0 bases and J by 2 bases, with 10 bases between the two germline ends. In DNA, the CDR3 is TGCGCCAGCAGCCAAGATGGGGCTCTCAACTATGGCTACACCTTC. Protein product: CASSQDGALNYGYTF.